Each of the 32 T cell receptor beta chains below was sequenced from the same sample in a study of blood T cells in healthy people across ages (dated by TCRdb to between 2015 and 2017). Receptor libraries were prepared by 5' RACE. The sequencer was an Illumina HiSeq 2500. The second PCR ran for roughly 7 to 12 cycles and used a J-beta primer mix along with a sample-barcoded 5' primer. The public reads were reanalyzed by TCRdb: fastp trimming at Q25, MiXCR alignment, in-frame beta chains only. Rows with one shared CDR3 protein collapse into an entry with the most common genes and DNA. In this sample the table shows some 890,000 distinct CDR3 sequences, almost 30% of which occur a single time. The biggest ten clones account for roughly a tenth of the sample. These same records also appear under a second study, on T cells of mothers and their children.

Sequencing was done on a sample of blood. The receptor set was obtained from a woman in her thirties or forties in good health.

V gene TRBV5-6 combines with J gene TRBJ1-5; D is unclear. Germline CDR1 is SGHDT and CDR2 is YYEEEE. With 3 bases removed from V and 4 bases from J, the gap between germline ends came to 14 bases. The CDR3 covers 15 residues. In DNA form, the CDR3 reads TGTGCCAGCAGCTCCGGTGAACAGCTAAATCAGCCCCAGCATTTT. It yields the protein CASSSGEQLNQPQHF.

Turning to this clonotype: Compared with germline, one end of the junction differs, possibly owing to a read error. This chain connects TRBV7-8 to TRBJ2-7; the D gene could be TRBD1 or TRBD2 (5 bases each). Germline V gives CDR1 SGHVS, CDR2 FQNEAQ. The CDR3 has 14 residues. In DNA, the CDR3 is TGTACCAGCGGCTTCGACAGAAACTCCTACGAGCAGTACTTC. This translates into CTSGFDRNSYEQYF.

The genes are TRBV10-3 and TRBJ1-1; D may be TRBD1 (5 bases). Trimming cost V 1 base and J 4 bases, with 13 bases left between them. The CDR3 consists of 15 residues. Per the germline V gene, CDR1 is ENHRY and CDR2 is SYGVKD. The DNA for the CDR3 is TGTGCCATCAGTGAGTTGAACAGACAGAGCACTGAAGCTTTCTTT. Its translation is CAISELNRQSTEAFF.

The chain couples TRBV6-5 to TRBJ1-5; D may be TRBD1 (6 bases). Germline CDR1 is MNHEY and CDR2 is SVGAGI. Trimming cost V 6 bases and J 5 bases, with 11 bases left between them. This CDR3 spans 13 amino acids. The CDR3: CASSHRADQPQHF. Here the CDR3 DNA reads TGTGCCAGCAGCCACAGGGCGGATCAGCCCCAGCATTTT.

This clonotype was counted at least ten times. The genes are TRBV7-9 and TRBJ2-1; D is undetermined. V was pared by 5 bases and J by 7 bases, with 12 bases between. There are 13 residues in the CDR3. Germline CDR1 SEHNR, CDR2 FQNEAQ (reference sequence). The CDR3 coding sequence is TGTGCCAGCAGCCCAACGGAGAGGAATGAGCAGTTCTTC. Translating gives CASSPTERNEQFF.

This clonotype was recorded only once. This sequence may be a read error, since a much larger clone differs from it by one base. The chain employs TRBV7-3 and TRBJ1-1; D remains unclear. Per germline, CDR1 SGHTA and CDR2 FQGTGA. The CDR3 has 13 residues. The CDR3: CVSSKDSDGEAFF. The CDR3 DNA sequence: TGTGTCAGCAGCAAGGACTCGGACGGCGAAGCTTTCTTT. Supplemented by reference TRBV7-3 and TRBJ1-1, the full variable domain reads GAGVSQTPSNKVTEKGKYVELRCDPISGHTALYWYRQSLGQGPEFLIYFQGTGAADDSGLPNDRFFAVRPEGSVSTLKIQRTERGDSAVYLCVSSKDSDGEAFFGQGTRLTVV.

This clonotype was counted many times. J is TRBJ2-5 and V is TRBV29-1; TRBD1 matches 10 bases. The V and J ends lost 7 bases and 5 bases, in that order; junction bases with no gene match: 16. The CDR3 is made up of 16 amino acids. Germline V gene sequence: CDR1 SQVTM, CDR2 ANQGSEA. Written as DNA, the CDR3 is TGCAGCGGGACAGGGGGGCTAGCGGGCCGTTGGGAGACCCAGTACTTC. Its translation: CSGTGGLAGRWETQYF.

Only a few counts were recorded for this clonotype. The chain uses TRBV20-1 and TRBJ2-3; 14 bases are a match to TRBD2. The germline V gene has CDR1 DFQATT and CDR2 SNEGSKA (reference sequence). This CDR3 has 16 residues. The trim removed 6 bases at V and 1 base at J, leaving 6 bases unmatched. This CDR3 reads CSARLAGGLGTDTQYF. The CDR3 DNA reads TGCAGTGCGAGACTAGCGGGGGGGCTCGGCACAGATACGCAGTATTTT.

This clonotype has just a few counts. The CDR3 DNA reads as TGTGCCACCAGTGATTCTCTCGGACCGGCCCGATTAGAGACCCAGTACTTC. This translates into CATSDSLGPARLETQYF. This chain joins TRBV24-1 and TRBJ2-5; D is unresolved. CDR3 length: 17 amino acids. The germline V gene has CDR1 KGHDR and CDR2 SFDVKD. Trimming removed 2 bases from V and 4 bases from J, with 19 bases in between.

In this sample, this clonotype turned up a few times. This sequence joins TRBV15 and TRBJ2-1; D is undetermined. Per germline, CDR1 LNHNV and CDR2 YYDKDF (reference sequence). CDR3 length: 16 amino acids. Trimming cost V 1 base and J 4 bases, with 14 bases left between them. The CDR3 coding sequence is TGTGCCACCAGCAGAGGGGCGCAGGCGAGATACAATGAGCAGTTCTTC. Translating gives CATSRGAQARYNEQFF. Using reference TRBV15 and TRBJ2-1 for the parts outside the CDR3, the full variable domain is DAMVIQNPRYQVTQFGKPVTLSCSQTLNHNVMYWYQQKSSQAPKLLFHYYDKDFNNEADTPDNFQSRRPNTSFCFLDIRSPGLGDTAMYLCATSRGAQARYNEQFFGPGTRLTVL.

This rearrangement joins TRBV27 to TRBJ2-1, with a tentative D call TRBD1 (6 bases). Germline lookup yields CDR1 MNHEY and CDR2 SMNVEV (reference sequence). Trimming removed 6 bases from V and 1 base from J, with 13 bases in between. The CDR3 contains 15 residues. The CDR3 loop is CASRPLDSSYNEQFF. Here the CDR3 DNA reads TGTGCCAGCAGGCCCCTGGACAGTTCCTACAATGAGCAGTTCTTC.

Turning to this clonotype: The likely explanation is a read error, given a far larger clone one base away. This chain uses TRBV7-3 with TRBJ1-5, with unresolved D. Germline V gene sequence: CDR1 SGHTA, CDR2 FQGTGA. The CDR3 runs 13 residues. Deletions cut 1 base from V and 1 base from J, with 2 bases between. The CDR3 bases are TGTGCCAGCAGCTTAATCAGCAATCAGCCCCAGCATTTT. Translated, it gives CASSLISNQPQHF.

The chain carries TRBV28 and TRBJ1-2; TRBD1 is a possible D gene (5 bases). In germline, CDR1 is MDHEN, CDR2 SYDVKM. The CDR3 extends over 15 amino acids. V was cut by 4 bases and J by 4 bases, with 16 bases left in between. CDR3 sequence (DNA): TGTGCCAGCAGTTCCCGACTCTTAGACAGCTATGGCTACACCTTC. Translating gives CASSSRLLDSYGYTF.

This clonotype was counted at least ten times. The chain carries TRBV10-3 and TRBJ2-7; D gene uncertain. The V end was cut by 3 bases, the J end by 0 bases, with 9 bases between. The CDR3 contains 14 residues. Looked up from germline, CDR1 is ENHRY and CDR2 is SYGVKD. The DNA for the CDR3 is TGTGCCATCAGTGACCTACAGAACTCCTACGAGCAGTACTTC. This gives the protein CAISDLQNSYEQYF.

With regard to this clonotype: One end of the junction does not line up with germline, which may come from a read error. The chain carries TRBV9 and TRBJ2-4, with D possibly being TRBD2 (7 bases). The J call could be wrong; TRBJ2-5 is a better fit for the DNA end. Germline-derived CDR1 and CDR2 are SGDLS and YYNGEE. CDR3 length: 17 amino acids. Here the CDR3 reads CASSKGGFGFQQGTQYF. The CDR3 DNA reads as TGTGCCAGCAGCAAGGGGGGGTTTGGGTTCCAACAAGGGACCCAGTACTTC.

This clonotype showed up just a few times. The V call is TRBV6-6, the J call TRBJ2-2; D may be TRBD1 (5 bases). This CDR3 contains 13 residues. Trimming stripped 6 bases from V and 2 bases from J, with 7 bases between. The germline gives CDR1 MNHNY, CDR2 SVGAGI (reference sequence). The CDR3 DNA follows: TGTGCCAGCAGAGGACACAACACCGGGGAGCTGTTTTTT. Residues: CASRGHNTGELFF.

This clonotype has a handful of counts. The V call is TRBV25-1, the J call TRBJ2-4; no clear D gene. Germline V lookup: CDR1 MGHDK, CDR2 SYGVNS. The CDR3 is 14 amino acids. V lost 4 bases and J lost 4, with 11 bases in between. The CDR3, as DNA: TGTGCCAGCAGTGGCTTAGAGACAAAAAACATTCAGTACTTC. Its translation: CASSGLETKNIQYF.

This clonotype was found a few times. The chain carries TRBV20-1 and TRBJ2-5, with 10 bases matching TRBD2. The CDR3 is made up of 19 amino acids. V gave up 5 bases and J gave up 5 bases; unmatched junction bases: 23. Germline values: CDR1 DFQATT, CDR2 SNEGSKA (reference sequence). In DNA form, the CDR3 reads TGCAGTGCTCACTTTCGGACTAGCGGTAGGGGCCGGAGACTGGAGACCCAGTACTTC. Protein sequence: CSAHFRTSGRGRRLETQYF.

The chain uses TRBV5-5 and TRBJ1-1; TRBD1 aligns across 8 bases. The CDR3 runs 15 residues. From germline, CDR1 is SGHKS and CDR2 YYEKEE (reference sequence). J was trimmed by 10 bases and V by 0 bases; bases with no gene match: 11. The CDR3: CASSLAGQDAVLAFF. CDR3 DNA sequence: TGTGCCAGCAGCTTGGCGGGACAGGATGCGGTCTTAGCTTTCTTT.

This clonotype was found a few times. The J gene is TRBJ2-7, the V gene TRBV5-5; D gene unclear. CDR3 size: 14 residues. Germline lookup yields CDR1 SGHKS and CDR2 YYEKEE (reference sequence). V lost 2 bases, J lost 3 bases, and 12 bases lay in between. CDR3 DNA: TGTGCCAGCAGCTTCAGCCAGGCCAACTACGAGCAGTACTTC. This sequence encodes CASSFSQANYEQYF.

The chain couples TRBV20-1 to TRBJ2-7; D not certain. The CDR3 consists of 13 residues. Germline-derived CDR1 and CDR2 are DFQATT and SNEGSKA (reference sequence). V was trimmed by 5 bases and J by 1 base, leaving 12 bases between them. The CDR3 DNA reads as TGCAGTGCTCGGCCAGCAGATTCCTACGAGCAGTACTTC. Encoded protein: CSARPADSYEQYF.

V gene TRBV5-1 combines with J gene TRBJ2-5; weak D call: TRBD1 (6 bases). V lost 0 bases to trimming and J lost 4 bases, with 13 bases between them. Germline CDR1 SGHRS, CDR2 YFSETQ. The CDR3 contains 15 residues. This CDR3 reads CASSLGQVGRETQYF. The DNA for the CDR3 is TGCGCCAGCAGCTTGGGACAGGTGGGCCGAGAGACCCAGTACTTC.

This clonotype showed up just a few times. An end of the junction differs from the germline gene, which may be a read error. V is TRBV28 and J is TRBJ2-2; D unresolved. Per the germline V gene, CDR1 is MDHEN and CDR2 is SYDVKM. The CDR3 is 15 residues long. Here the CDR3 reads CASTPRLTNTGELFF. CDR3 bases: TGTGCCAGCACCCCCAGGCTGACGAATACCGGGGAGCTGTTTTTT.

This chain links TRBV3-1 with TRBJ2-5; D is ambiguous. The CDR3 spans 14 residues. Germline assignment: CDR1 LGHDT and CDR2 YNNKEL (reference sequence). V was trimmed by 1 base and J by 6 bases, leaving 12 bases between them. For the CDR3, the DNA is TGTGCCAGCAGCCAAGCTCAGCGCAGGAAGACCCAGTACTTC. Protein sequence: CASSQAQRRKTQYF.

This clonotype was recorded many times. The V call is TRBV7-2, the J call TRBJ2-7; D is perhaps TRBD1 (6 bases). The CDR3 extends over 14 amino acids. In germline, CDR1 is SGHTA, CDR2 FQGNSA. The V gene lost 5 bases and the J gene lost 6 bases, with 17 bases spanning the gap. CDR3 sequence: CASSLGQTRGEQYF. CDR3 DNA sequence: TGTGCCAGCAGCCTCGGACAGACGAGAGGCGAGCAGTACTTC.

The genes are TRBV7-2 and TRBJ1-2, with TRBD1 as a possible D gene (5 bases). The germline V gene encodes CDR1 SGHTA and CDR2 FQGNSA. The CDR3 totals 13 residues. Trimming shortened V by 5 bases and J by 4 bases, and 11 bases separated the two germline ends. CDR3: CASSRFDSYGYTF. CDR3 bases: TGTGCCAGCAGCCGATTCGACAGCTATGGCTACACCTTC.

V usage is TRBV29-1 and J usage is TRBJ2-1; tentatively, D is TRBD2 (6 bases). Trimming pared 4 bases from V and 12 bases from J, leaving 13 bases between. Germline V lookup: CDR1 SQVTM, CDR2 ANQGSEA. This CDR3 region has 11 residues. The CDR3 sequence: CSVVLGTGQFF. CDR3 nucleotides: TGCAGCGTTGTACTCGGGACTGGGCAGTTCTTC.

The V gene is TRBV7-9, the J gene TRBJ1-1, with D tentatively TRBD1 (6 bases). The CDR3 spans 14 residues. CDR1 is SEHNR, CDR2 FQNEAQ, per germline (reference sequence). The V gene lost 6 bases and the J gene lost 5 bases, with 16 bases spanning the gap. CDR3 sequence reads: CASRSGQPGTEAFF. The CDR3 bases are TGTGCCAGCAGATCTGGACAGCCGGGGACTGAAGCTTTCTTT.

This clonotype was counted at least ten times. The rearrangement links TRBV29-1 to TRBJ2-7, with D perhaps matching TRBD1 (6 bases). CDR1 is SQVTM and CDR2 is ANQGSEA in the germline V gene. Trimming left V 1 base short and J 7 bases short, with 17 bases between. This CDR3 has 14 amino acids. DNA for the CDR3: TGCAGCGTTGAAGGACAGGCCCCCCTTGGGGAGCAGTACTTC. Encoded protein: CSVEGQAPLGEQYF.

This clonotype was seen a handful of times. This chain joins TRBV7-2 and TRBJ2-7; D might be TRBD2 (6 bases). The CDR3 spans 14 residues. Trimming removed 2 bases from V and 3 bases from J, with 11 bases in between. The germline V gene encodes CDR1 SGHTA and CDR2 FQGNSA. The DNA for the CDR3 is TGTGCCAGCAGCTTATATGGGAGGAACTACGAGCAGTACTTC. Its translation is CASSLYGRNYEQYF.

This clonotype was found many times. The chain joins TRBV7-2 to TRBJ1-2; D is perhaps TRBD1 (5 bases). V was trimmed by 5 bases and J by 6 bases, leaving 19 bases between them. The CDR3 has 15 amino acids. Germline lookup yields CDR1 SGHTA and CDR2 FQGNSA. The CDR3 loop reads CASSPGRGGTNGYTF. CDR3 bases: TGTGCCAGCAGCCCCGGACGCGGGGGAACTAATGGCTACACCTTC.

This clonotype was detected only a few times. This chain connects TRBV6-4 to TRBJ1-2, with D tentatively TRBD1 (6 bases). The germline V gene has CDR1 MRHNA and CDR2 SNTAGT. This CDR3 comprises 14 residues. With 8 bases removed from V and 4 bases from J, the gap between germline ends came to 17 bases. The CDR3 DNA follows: TGTGCCAGCGGGCAACAGGGAGCTGGCTATGGCTACACCTTC. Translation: CASGQQGAGYGYTF.